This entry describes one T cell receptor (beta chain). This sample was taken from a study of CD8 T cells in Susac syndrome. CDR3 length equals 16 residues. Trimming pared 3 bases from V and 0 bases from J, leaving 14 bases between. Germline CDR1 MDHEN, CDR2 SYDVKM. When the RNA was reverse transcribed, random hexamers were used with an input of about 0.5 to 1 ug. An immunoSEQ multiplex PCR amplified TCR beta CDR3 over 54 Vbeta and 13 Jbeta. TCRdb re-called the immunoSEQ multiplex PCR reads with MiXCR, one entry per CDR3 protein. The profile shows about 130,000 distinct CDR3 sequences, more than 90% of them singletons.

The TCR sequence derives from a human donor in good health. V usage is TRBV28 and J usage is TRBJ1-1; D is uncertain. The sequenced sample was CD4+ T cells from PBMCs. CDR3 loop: CASSLRRVSLNTEAFF. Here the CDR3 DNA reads TGTGCCAGCAGTTTGAGGAGGGTCTCCTTGAACACTGAAGCTTTCTTT.